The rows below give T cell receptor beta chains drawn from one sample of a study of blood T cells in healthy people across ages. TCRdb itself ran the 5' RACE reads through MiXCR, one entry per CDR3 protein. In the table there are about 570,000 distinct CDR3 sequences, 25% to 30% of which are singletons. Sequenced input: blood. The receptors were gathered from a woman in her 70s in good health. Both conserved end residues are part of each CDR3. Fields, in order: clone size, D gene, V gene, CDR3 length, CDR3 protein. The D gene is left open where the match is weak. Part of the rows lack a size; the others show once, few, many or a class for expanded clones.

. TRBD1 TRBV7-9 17 CASSLSPGTGENTEAFF
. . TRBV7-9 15 CASSFSGLGIEKLFF
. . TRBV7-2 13 CAGTSWGAGELFF
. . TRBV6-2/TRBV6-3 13 CASSLQGWDNYTF
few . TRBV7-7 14 CASSPSRTSNEQFF
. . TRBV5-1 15 CASSRTWDGSYEQYF
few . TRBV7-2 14 CASSPGGSQYEQFF
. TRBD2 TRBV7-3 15 CASSPRLAGDNEQFF
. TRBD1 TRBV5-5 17 CTSSYQGQGRVAETQYF
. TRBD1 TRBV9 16 CASSVEARGTDNEQFF
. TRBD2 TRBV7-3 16 CASSVASGGAGETQYF
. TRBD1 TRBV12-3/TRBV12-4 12 CVSSYRGQTQYF
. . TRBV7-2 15 CASSLASGIADTQYF
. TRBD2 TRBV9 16 CASSVASGGLQETQYF
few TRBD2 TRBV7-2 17 CASSPAKTSGGFDEQFF
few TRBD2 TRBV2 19 CASSAPRERGGHSYNEQFF
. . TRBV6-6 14 CASRHMEAGTEAFF
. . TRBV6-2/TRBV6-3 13 CASTSSGAETQYF
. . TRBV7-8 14 CASSLASRKETQYF
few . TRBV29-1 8 CSVEEAFF
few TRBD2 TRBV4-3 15 CASSAGLGDAYEQYF
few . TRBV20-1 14 CSAYEGGRDEKLFF
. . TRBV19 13 CATSRGGHDGYTF
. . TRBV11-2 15 CASSLETGPSYEQYF
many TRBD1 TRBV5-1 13 CASSPTGDYGYTF
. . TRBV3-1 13 CASGPTATDTQYF
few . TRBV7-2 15 CASRRGAYSNQPQHF
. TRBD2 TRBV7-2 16 CASSSFSGGITDTQYF
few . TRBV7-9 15 CASRSTGSGGNTIYF
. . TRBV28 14 CASSLVDSYNEQFF
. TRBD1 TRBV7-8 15 CASSPRDRANEKLFF
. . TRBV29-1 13 CSVGSEPFGGYTF
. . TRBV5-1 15 CASSVRDSSTDTQYF
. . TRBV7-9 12 CASSLVSSHHTF